The 18 T cell receptor beta chains reported below all come from one sample, sequenced in a study of technical replicates of blood from four donors. Clones were sequenced by immunoSEQ multiplex PCR, and TCRdb holds only the in-frame ones, with some missing. Among approximately 49,000 clones listed, 92% were seen once. The sample taken for sequencing was PBMCs. The receptor set was obtained from a human donor in good health. Some clones in this sample may be carry-over from other donors' samples.

The rearrangement links TRBV27 to TRBJ2-4, with 11 bases that match TRBD1. CDR3 size: 18 residues. Germline loops: CDR1 MNHEY, CDR2 SMNVEV (reference sequence). Trimming cost V 5 bases and J 0 bases; bases outside gene matches: 9. The CDR3 is CASSPGTGGKLAKNIQYF. In DNA, the CDR3 is TGTGCCAGCAGTCCAGGGACAGGGGGTAAACTAGCCAAAAACATTCAGTACTTC.

This sequence joins TRBV27 and TRBJ2-7; 9 bases align to TRBD2. Germline CDR1 and CDR2: MNHEY and SMNVEV (reference sequence). This CDR3 contains 15 residues. The J segment lost 2 bases and the V segment lost 5 bases, leaving 7 bases of the junction unmatched. Here the CDR3 reads CASSPLAGQAYEQYF. The CDR3 coding sequence is TGTGCCAGCAGTCCCCTAGCGGGACAAGCCTACGAGCAGTACTTC.

The chain combines TRBV5-6 with TRBJ2-3; possible D gene TRBD2, 7 bases. From germline, CDR1 is SGHDT and CDR2 YYEEEE. The CDR3 runs 13 residues. Trimming stripped 4 bases from V and 6 bases from J, with 12 bases between. The CDR3, as DNA: TGTGCCAGCAGCACGGGGGGCCTGGATACGCAGTATTTT. Translated: CASSTGGLDTQYF. The full variable domain, rest sourced from reference TRBV5-6 and TRBJ2-3, is DAGVTQSPTHLIKTRGQQVTLRCSPKSGHDTVSWYQQALGQGPQFIFQYYEEEERQRGNFPDRFSGHQFPNYSSELNVNALLLGDSALYLCASSTGGLDTQYFGPGTRLTVL.

By proportion, this clone is medium-sized. DNA of the CDR3: TGCGCCAGCAGCTGGAAAGGGGATACTAACTATGGCTACACCTTC. This codes for CASSWKGDTNYGYTF. The gene calls are TRBV4-1 and TRBJ1-2, with D possibly matching TRBD1 (5 bases). Per germline, CDR1 MGHRA and CDR2 YSYEKL. Trimming took off 5 bases at V and 0 bases at J, with 13 bases between the two ends. The CDR3 extends over 15 amino acids.

V and J are TRBV7-3 and TRBJ1-1; D possibly corresponds to TRBD1 (5 bases). CDR3 length equals 14 residues. Trimming stripped 6 bases from V and 1 base from J, with 12 bases between. Germline CDR1 and CDR2: SGHTA and FQGTGA. The CDR3 spells CASRLDIGNTEAFF. DNA for the CDR3: TGTGCCAGCAGGTTGGACATAGGGAACACTGAAGCTTTCTTT.

This chain links TRBV4-1 with TRBJ2-1; 16 nucleotides match TRBD2. V shed 4 bases and J 7 bases; nucleotides not matched to a gene: 13. The CDR3 is 19 residues long. CDR1 is MGHRA, CDR2 YSYEKL, per germline. The CDR3 protein is CASSREGGTSGGGRNEQFF. DNA for the CDR3: TGCGCCAGCAGCCGGGAAGGTGGGACTAGCGGGGGGGGGCGGAATGAGCAGTTCTTC.

The CDR3 DNA reads as TGTGCCAGCAGCCCCCTCGAGCGGAACTACGAGCAGTACTTC. Its translation is CASSPLERNYEQYF. The V and J genes are TRBV7-2 and TRBJ2-7; D might be TRBD2 (5 bases). The V and J ends lost 5 bases and 3 bases respectively, with 14 bases between them. The CDR3 is 14 residues long. In germline, CDR1 is SGHTA, CDR2 FQGNSA. Drawing the rest from reference TRBV7-2 and TRBJ2-7, the complete variable domain is GAGVSQSPSNKVTEKGKDVELRCDPISGHTALYWYRQSLGQGLEFLIYFQGNSAPDKSGLPSDRFSAERTGGSVSTLTIQRTQQEDSAVYLCASSPLERNYEQYFGPGTRLTVT.

The chain links TRBV6-5 to TRBJ2-7, with D possibly being TRBD2 (5 bases). V dropped 7 bases and J dropped 6 bases, with 16 bases sitting between them. The CDR3 consists of 13 residues. Germline CDR1 and CDR2: MNHEY and SVGAGI. The CDR3 region has the DNA TGTGCCAGCATATCCCCCTTGGCGGGCGAGCAGTACTTC. It translates to CASISPLAGEQYF.

The rearrangement uses TRBV7-2 and TRBJ2-7; TRBD2 aligns across 9 bases. The CDR3 covers 17 residues. CDR1 is SGHTA and CDR2 is FQGNSA in the germline V gene. The V gene end was trimmed by 5 bases and the J gene end by 1 base; junction bases not matched to a gene: 12. CDR3 sequence (DNA): TGTGCCAGCAGCAGGTATCATAGGCGGGAGGGGTCCTACGAGCAGTACTTC. It yields the protein CASSRYHRREGSYEQYF.

This clone occurred once. The chain carries TRBV30 and TRBJ2-3, with 8 positions matching TRBD1. V dropped 5 bases and J dropped 0; count of bases not matched to a gene: 7. This CDR3 contains 15 residues. Germline assignment: CDR1 GTSNPN and CDR2 SVGIG (reference sequence). This CDR3 reads CAWDPTGASTDTQYF. In nucleotides, the CDR3 is TGTGCCTGGGATCCGACAGGGGCGAGCACAGATACGCAGTATTTT.

V is TRBV7-9 and J is TRBJ2-5; 7 bases line up with TRBD1. Germline assignment: CDR1 SEHNR and CDR2 FQNEAQ (reference sequence). This CDR3 region has 16 residues. J was trimmed by 2 bases and V by 4 bases; bases with no gene match: 10. The CDR3 reads CASSSQRQGFQETQYF. The CDR3, as DNA: TGTGCCAGCAGCTCCCAGAGACAGGGCTTTCAAGAGACCCAGTACTTC.

The rearrangement joins TRBV5-1 to TRBJ1-1; weak D call: TRBD1 (6 bases). V lost 3 bases, J lost 1 base, and 10 bases lay in between. CDR3 size: 14 residues. Germline-derived CDR1 and CDR2 are SGHRS and YFSETQ. For the CDR3, the DNA is TGCGCCAGCAGCTCCGGGACAAAGAACACTGAAGCTTTCTTT. Its protein product is CASSSGTKNTEAFF. Drawing the rest from reference TRBV5-1 and TRBJ1-1, the complete variable domain is KAGVTQTPRYLIKTRGQQVTLSCSPISGHRSVSWYQQTPGQGLQFLFEYFSETQRNKGNFPGRFSGRQFSNSRSEMNVSTLELGDSALYLCASSSGTKNTEAFFGQGTRLTVV.

This chain uses TRBV30 with TRBJ2-2; TRBD2 aligns across 11 bases. The germline V gene encodes CDR1 GTSNPN and CDR2 SVGIG (reference sequence). Unmatched junction bases numbered 8, after V lost 2 bases and J lost 6 bases. CDR3 length: 16 residues. The CDR3 loop is CAWSILAGVEAGELFF. The CDR3 nucleotides are TGTGCCTGGAGTATACTAGCGGGAGTGGAGGCCGGGGAGCTGTTTTTT.

Of note for this clone: An end of the junction does not agree with germline; a read error may underlie this. CDR3 sequence (DNA): TGTGCCAGCAGTCAAGCTCAGGGGTTCCCCTACGAGCAGTACTTC. It specifies CASSQAQGFPYEQYF. The chain combines TRBV2 with TRBJ2-7, with D maybe TRBD1 (6 bases). Germline loops: CDR1 SNHLY, CDR2 FYNNEI. The CDR3 runs to 15 residues.

This chain connects TRBV4-1 to TRBJ1-4; D gene uncertain. Trimming left V 4 bases short and J 7 bases short, with 7 bases between. The germline V gene has CDR1 MGHRA and CDR2 YSYEKL. This CDR3 is 12 amino acids long. The DNA for the CDR3 is TGCGCCAGCAGCCGCGGTCTTGAAAAACTGTTTTTT. Translation: CASSRGLEKLFF.

The chain has TRBV5-1 and TRBJ2-5, with 9 bases fitting TRBD2. The CDR3 has 14 amino acids. V shed 2 bases, J shed 2 bases, and the junction held 1 base outside the gene matches. CDR1 SGHRS and CDR2 YFSETQ come from the germline V gene. CDR3 DNA sequence: TGCGCCAGCAGCTTTCTAGCGGGGCAAGAGACCCAGTACTTC. Its translation: CASSFLAGQETQYF.

The chain combines TRBV7-9 with TRBJ1-2; maybe TRBD1 (6 bases). Looked up from germline, CDR1 is SEHNR and CDR2 is FQNEAQ (reference sequence). Trimming shortened V by 7 bases and J by 7 bases, and 16 bases separated the two germline ends. This CDR3 region has 13 residues. As DNA, the CDR3 is TGTGCCAGCATCATTTCTGGGGGCCGTGGCTACACCTTC. Its translation is CASIISGGRGYTF.

J is TRBJ1-2 and V is TRBV30, with a weak D call TRBD1 (6 bases). The CDR3 loop spans 15 amino acids. CDR1 GTSNPN and CDR2 SVGIG come from the germline V gene (reference sequence). V was shortened by 3 bases and J by 4 bases, with 18 bases between the two germline ends. The CDR3 DNA follows: TGTGCCTGGAGCCCGGACAGCCTAGTTTTCTATGGCTACACCTTC. Translated, it gives CAWSPDSLVFYGYTF.